Following are 32 T cell receptor beta chains from one sample sequenced in a study of CD8+ T cells in alopecia areata. It was cDNA, reverse transcribed from extracted RNA, that served as the sequencing template. Assay used: immunoSEQ multiplex PCR; TCRdb lists only in-frame clones, some missing. This repertoire holds about 120,000 clones, and none appear only once. The specimen sequenced was lesional skin. The source is a C3H/HeJ mouse with alopecia areata. For the strain, the MHC haplotype given is H2-k.

With respect to this clone: Gene names are the mouse ones. The read gets to within 4 residues of the CDR3 end, and the germline J gene fills in the rest. The rearrangement joins TRBV13-3 to TRBJ1-4; 8 positions match TRBD1. Germline CDR1 and CDR2: NNHDY and SYVADS. V lost 3 bases and J lost 4; bases outside the gene matches: 5. This CDR3 has 15 amino acids. The CDR3 sequence: CASSGRDRINERLFF. CDR3 DNA (partial): TGTGCCAGCAGTGGCCGGGACAGGATCAACGAA.

This clone was observed many times. The genes are named according to mouse. The read ends 4 residues shy of where the CDR3 ends; the end is completed using the germline J gene. The genes are TRBV13-3 and TRBJ2-3; D unresolved. The V end was cut by 4 bases, the J end by 3 bases, with 9 bases between. CDR1 is NNHDY and CDR2 is SYVADS in the germline V gene. CDR3 size: 13 residues. The CDR3: CASSPGGAETLYF. Partial CDR3 DNA: TGTGCCAGCAGTCCCGGAGGGGCAGAA.

This clone was observed at least ten times. Genes and germline come from the mouse. The read comes to an end 4 residues before the CDR3 does, leaving the germline J gene to fill in the end. V is TRBV13-3 and J is TRBJ2-7; TRBD1 might be the D (6 bases). Per germline, CDR1 NNHDY and CDR2 SYVADS. This CDR3 has 12 residues. CDR3 region: CASAQGPYEQYF. The CDR3 DNA, read in part, is TGTGCCAGCGCACAGGGCCCTTAT.

There are a few counts of this clone. Genes and germline are mouse. The CDR3 extends 4 residues past the end of the read, so its final part is completed from the germline J gene. V and J are TRBV19 and TRBJ2-1, with 11 positions matching TRBD1. V dropped 4 bases and J dropped 5; count of bases not matched to a gene: 5. The CDR3 is 15 residues long. Germline loops: CDR1 FNHDT, CDR2 SITEND (reference sequence). CDR3 DNA (partial): TGTGCCAGCAGTCTCCGGGACAGGGGGAATGCT. Encoded protein: CASSLRDRGNA. The complete CDR3 sequence is CASSLRDRGNAEQFF. Based on the CDR3 plus reference TRBV19 and TRBJ2-1, the full variable domain is GGIITQTPKFLIGQEGQKLTLKCQQNFNHDTMYWYRQDSGKGLRLIYYSITENDLQKGDLSEGYDASREKKSSFSLTVTSAQKNEMAVFLCASSLRDRGNAEQFFGPGTRLTVL.

The sample holds many counts of this clone. Genes and germline are mouse. The read ends 4 residues before the CDR3 terminus; that terminus is restored from the germline J gene. The rearrangement uses TRBV13-3 and TRBJ2-7; unclear D gene. The V end lost 7 bases, the J end lost 0 bases, and 5 bases lay between the germline ends. In germline, CDR1 is NNHDY, CDR2 SYVADS. This CDR3 comprises 11 residues. The covered CDR3 bases are TGTGCCAGCGCAGACTCCTAT. Translation gives CASADSY. The full CDR3 is CASADSYEQYF.

Concerning this clone itself: At residue 11, the DNA translation does not agree with TCRdb's protein; the protein displayed here is the one encoded by the DNA. These gene names are mouse names. The read falls 3 residues short of the CDR3 end, and the missing part is taken from the germline J gene. V and J are TRBV1 and TRBJ1-3; D possibly corresponds to TRBD1 (5 bases). Germline loops: CDR1 NSQYPW, CDR2 LRSPGD (reference sequence). The CDR3 loop spans 14 amino acids. Trimming took off 2 bases at V and 8 bases at J, with 13 bases between the two ends. The CDR3 region is CTCSAPRAVDTLYF. CDR3 bases read: TGCACCTGCAGTGCACCCAGGGCGGTAGATACG.

As for this clone: Gene names and germline match the mouse. The CDR3 end is not reached by the read, which stops 4 residues before it; the germline J gene fills it in. The J gene is TRBJ1-2, the V gene TRBV1; TRBD1 might be the D (6 bases). The CDR3 sequence is 14 residues long. Germline CDR1 and CDR2: NSQYPW and LRSPGD (reference sequence). Between the trimmed V and J ends, which lost 2 bases and 3 bases, there was a span of 10 bases. CDR3 amino acids: CTCSARAGDSDYTF. Partial CDR3 DNA: TGCACCTGCAGTGCAAGGGCAGGGGACTCC.

In regard to this clone: Gene names refer to mouse genes. The read comes to an end 4 residues before the CDR3 does, leaving the germline J gene to fill in the end. V usage is TRBV1 and J usage is TRBJ2-5, with D unresolved. The CDR3 has 13 residues. Trimming cost V 3 bases and J 3 bases, with 7 bases left between them. The germline gives CDR1 NSQYPW, CDR2 LRSPGD (reference sequence). The sequenced part of the CDR3 DNA is TGCACCTGCAGTGCCACTTTTCAAGAC. It is translated as CTCSATFQD. The full CDR3 protein is CTCSATFQDTQYF.

This clone was picked up a small number of times. Here the gene names and germline are mouse. Read sequence stops 4 residues before the CDR3 end, and the germline J gene provides the missing end. The chain carries TRBV13-3 and TRBJ1-1; perhaps TRBD1 as D (6 bases). CDR3 length: 14 amino acids. V dropped 6 bases and J dropped 0 bases, with 12 bases sitting between them. Germline CDR1 and CDR2: NNHDY and SYVADS. The CDR3 sequence: CASKGHKTNTEVFF. CDR3 DNA, as far as it was read: TGTGCCAGCAAGGGACATAAAACAAACACA.

This clone has a handful of counts. Germline and genes here are mouse. The read falls 4 residues short of the CDR3 end, and the missing part is taken from the germline J gene. V gene TRBV17 combines with J gene TRBJ2-1, with D possibly being TRBD1 (6 bases). Germline V gene data show CDR1 as MNHDT and CDR2 as YYDKIL. The CDR3 is 15 residues long. The germline V and J ends were trimmed by 3 bases and 0 bases, with 9 bases remaining between them. CDR3 region: CASSRGTPNYAEQFF. Incomplete CDR3 DNA: TGTGCTAGCAGTAGGGGGACACCTAACTATGCT. The full variable domain, with the rest looked up from reference TRBV17 and TRBJ2-1, is DTTVKQNPRYKLARVGKPVNLICSQTMNHDTMYWYQKKPNQAPKLLLFYYDKILNREADTFEKFQSSRPNNSFCSLYIGSAGLEYSAMYLCASSRGTPNYAEQFFGPGTRLTVL.

Comment on this clone: Gene and germline names: mouse. The read halts 4 residues ahead of the CDR3 end, with the missing end drawn from the germline J gene. The chain joins TRBV17 to TRBJ1-1, with a weak D call TRBD1 (6 bases). Germline CDR1 MNHDT, CDR2 YYDKIL. The CDR3 has 13 amino acids. The sequenced CDR3 bases are TGTGCTAGCAGTAGAGATGGGACAACA. Its protein is CASSRDGTT. The whole CDR3 sequence reads CASSRDGTTEVFF.

With respect to this clone: Mouse gene names and germline throughout. CDR3 residues: CASSEGTDYTF. The CDR3 DNA, read in part, is TGTGCCAGCAGTGAGGGGACC. The rearrangement links TRBV19 to TRBJ1-2, with D possibly TRBD1 on 5 matching bases. The read falls 4 residues short of the CDR3 end, and the missing part is taken from the germline J gene. From germline, CDR1 is FNHDT and CDR2 SITEND (reference sequence). CDR3 length: 11 amino acids.

This clone turned up a few times. Genes and germline are mouse. Read sequence stops 4 residues before the CDR3 end, and the germline J gene provides the missing end. The V and J genes are TRBV13-2 and TRBJ1-2, with 10 bases matching TRBD1. The junction had 3 bases not matched to a gene; V was cut back by 8 bases and J by 2 bases. In germline, CDR1 is NNHNN, CDR2 SYGAGS (reference sequence). The CDR3 spans 13 residues. This CDR3 is CASAGQGNSDYTF. Partial CDR3 DNA: TGTGCCAGTGCGGGACAGGGGAACTCC.

For this clone: All gene names here are mouse names. The CDR3 is cut off 4 residues early in the read; its end comes from the germline J gene. J is TRBJ2-7 and V is TRBV17; 8 nucleotides agree with TRBD2. Germline CDR1 MNHDT, CDR2 YYDKIL. The CDR3 spans 13 residues. This CDR3 is CASSSGTGYEQYF. The sequenced part of the CDR3 DNA is TGTGCTAGCAGTAGCGGGACTGGATAT.

Turning to this clone: At residue 12, the TCRdb protein and translated DNA are inconsistent; the protein given comes from the DNA. These gene names are mouse names. Sequencing ends 3 residues short of the CDR3 end; the germline J gene provides the rest. The V gene is TRBV1, the J gene TRBJ1-6, with a weak D call TRBD1 (6 bases). TRBJ1-6 is recorded as an ORF, its role being uncertain. V lost 5 bases to trimming and J lost 5 bases, with 13 bases between them. Per the germline V gene, CDR1 is NSQYPW and CDR2 is LRSPGD (reference sequence). The CDR3 spans 15 residues. The chain's CDR3 is CTCSPGTPNNSPLYF. The CDR3 DNA, read in part, is TGCACCTGCAGTCCCGGGACACCCAATAATTCGCCC.

This clone was seen only a few times. Given a much more abundant clone one base away, this may be a read error. Gene names are the mouse ones. The chain's CDR3 is CASSDVDRGAEQFF. The CDR3 DNA, read in part, is TGTGCCAGCAGTGATGTAGACAGGGGTGCT. The rearrangement links TRBV13-1 to TRBJ2-1; 8 nucleotides agree with TRBD1. The missing CDR3 end, 4 residues past where the read stops, is filled in from the germline J gene. Trimming cost V 0 bases and J 6 bases; bases outside gene matches: 2. Germline CDR1 NSHNY, CDR2 SYGAGN. CDR3 length: 14 amino acids.

A remark on this clone: The genes are named according to mouse. The read comes to an end 4 residues before the CDR3 does, leaving the germline J gene to fill in the end. The chain links TRBV1 to TRBJ2-1, with 10 bases that match TRBD2. Germline V gene lookup returns CDR1 NSQYPW and CDR2 LRSPGD (reference sequence). This CDR3 is built from 16 residues. Trimming removed 5 bases from V and 0 bases from J; junction bases left unmatched: 4. The sequenced CDR3 bases are TGCACCTGCAGTCTCGGACTGGGGGTTAACTATGCT. Amino acid sequence: CTCSLGLGVNYA. The CDR3 in full is CTCSLGLGVNYAEQFF.

This clone appeared many times. Any gene name here is a mouse gene name. The read ends 4 residues before the CDR3 terminus; that terminus is restored from the germline J gene. V usage is TRBV17 and J usage is TRBJ2-5, with 7 bases fitting TRBD2. From germline, CDR1 is MNHDT and CDR2 YYDKIL. The CDR3 length is 14 residues. CDR3 DNA, as far as it was read: TGTGCTAGCAGTAGAGATCTGGGGGAAGAC. Amino acid sequence: CASSRDLGED. The full CDR3 is CASSRDLGEDTQYF.

Points on this clone: Mouse gene names apply. The read is 4 residues too short to cover the CDR3 end, so that end is filled in from the germline J gene. The chain joins TRBV1 to TRBJ2-5, with 10 bases identical to TRBD2. This CDR3 contains 16 residues. The germline V gene encodes CDR1 NSQYPW and CDR2 LRSPGD (reference sequence). Unmatched junction bases numbered 4, after V lost 4 bases and J lost 0 bases. The chain's CDR3 is CTCSGGLGNNQDTQYF. The part of the CDR3 DNA that was read is TGCACCTGCAGTGGGGGACTGGGGAATAACCAAGAC.

Comments on this clone: Gene names are mouse gene names. Read data end 4 residues before the CDR3 end; the end is taken from the germline J gene. The chain uses TRBV13-3 and TRBJ2-5; 8 bases align to TRBD1. Germline trimming cut 5 bases from V and 2 bases from J; bases unmatched to any gene: 4. The CDR3 is 14 residues long. In germline, CDR1 is NNHDY, CDR2 SYVADS. This CDR3 reads CASSTGTGQDTQYF. CDR3 DNA, as far as it was read: TGTGCCAGCAGCACCGGGACAGGCCAAGAC. The full variable domain, rest sourced from reference TRBV13-3 and TRBJ2-5, is EAAVTQSPRSKVAVTGGKVTLSCHQTNNHDYMYWYRQDTGHGLRLIHYSYVADSTEKGDIPDGYKASRPSQENFSLILELASLSQTAVYFCASSTGTGQDTQYFGPGTRLLVL.

As concerns this clone: Here the gene names and germline are mouse. The CDR3 extends 4 residues past the end of the read, so its final part is completed from the germline J gene. The chain recombines TRBV13-3 with TRBJ2-7; 7 bases are shared with TRBD2. Germline V gives CDR1 NNHDY, CDR2 SYVADS. The CDR3 spans 18 residues. V was pared by 3 bases and J by 0 bases, with 15 bases of the junction left unmatched. CDR3 DNA (partial): TGTGCCAGCAGTGGATCGACACCCGACTGGGAGAGCTCCTAT. It encodes CASSGSTPDWESSY. The entire CDR3 is CASSGSTPDWESSYEQYF.

For this clone: Gene names and germline refer to mouse. Read sequence stops 4 residues before the CDR3 end, and the germline J gene provides the missing end. The J gene is TRBJ2-7, the V gene TRBV19; 13 bases align to TRBD2. Per the germline V gene, CDR1 is FNHDT and CDR2 is SITEND (reference sequence). The length of the CDR3 is 16 residues. Here the CDR3 reads CASSIDGTGGDDEQYF. The sequenced CDR3 bases are TGTGCCAGCAGTATAGACGGGACTGGGGGGGACGAT.

This clone was counted between two and nine times. Each gene name is a mouse one. CDR3 DNA, as far as it was read: TGTGCCAGCAGTGATTGGCCCACAGGGGGTCAAAAC. The encoded protein is CASSDWPTGGQN. The full CDR3 protein reads CASSDWPTGGQNTLYF. This chain joins TRBV13-3 and TRBJ2-4; 7 bases are shared with TRBD1. The sequence runs out 4 residues before the end of the CDR3; the remainder is reconstructed from the germline J gene. This CDR3 is built from 16 residues. With V trimmed by 1 base and J by 1 base, 6 bases remained unmatched. CDR1 NNHDY and CDR2 SYVADS come from the germline V gene.

This clone was seen more than once but under ten times. Gene labels here are mouse ones. The CDR3 end is not reached by the read, which stops 4 residues before it; the germline J gene fills it in. This rearrangement joins TRBV1 to TRBJ2-7; 8 bases are a match to TRBD2. The CDR3 sequence is 13 residues long. Germline V gene data show CDR1 as NSQYPW and CDR2 as LRSPGD (reference sequence). With V trimmed by 6 bases and J by 2 bases, 3 bases remained unmatched. The CDR3 loop is CTCRGTGTYEQYF. The sequenced CDR3 bases are TGCACCTGCAGGGGGACTGGAACCTAT.

In its sample, this clone was seen a few times. Gene names denote mouse genes. Read data end 4 residues before the CDR3 end; the end is taken from the germline J gene. The rearrangement joins TRBV13-3 to TRBJ1-1; the D gene is possibly TRBD1 (6 bases). CDR1 NNHDY and CDR2 SYVADS come from the germline V gene. Deletions cut 5 bases from V and 0 bases from J, with 11 bases between. The CDR3 length is 14 residues. Incomplete CDR3 DNA: TGTGCCAGCAGGACCAGGGGCGCAAACACA. Protein product: CASRTRGANT. The whole CDR3 is CASRTRGANTEVFF.

This clone came up a few times. Gene names and germline match the mouse. The read is 4 residues too short to cover the CDR3 end, so that end is filled in from the germline J gene. V usage is TRBV19 and J usage is TRBJ2-7; 11 bases line up with TRBD2. CDR1 is FNHDT, CDR2 SITEND, per germline (reference sequence). This CDR3 contains 15 residues. CDR3 DNA (partial): TGTGCCAGCAAAAACTCCGGGACTGGGGGTTAT. Amino acid sequence: CASKNSGTGGY. The entire CDR3 protein reads CASKNSGTGGYEQYF.

This clone was found a few times. The gene names given are mouse names. From the germline J gene comes the end of the CDR3, since the read stops 4 residues before it. The chain uses TRBV13-2 and TRBJ2-1; 8 bases are a match to TRBD1. The germline CDR1 and CDR2 sequences are NNHNN and SYGAGS (reference sequence). CDR3 length: 15 amino acids. CDR3 protein: CASGPLQGAGAEQFF. Incomplete CDR3 DNA: TGTGCCAGCGGCCCCCTCCAGGGGGCGGGCGCT.

As concerns this clone: Gene names and germline refer to mouse. The DNA ends 4 residues before the CDR3 does, and the rest of the CDR3 is filled in from the germline J gene. The chain uses TRBV19 and TRBJ1-2, with TRBD1 matching over 9 bases. Germline CDR1 FNHDT, CDR2 SITEND (reference sequence). This CDR3 is built from 14 residues. V lost 2 bases, J lost 4 bases, and 3 bases stayed unmatched. This chain's CDR3 is CASSMGDRASDYTF. CDR3 DNA, as far as it was read: TGTGCCAGCAGTATGGGGGACAGGGCCTCC.

This clone has just a few counts. The gene names here belong to mouse. The read falls 4 residues short of the CDR3 end, and the missing part is taken from the germline J gene. The rearrangement joins TRBV1 to TRBJ2-7; D not certain. The CDR3 covers 15 residues. V lost 0 bases and J 0 bases, leaving 9 bases between the germline ends. The germline CDR1 and CDR2 sequences are NSQYPW and LRSPGD (reference sequence). CDR3 residues: CTCSADLQNSYEQYF. Partial CDR3 DNA: TGCACCTGCAGTGCAGATTTACAAAACTCCTAT.

Worth noting for this clone: Each gene name is a mouse one. The CDR3 end lies 4 residues beyond the end of the read and is filled in from the germline J gene. V and J are TRBV19 and TRBJ2-7; TRBD1 aligns across 11 bases. This CDR3 comprises 15 residues. Looked up from germline, CDR1 is FNHDT and CDR2 is SITEND (reference sequence). The J segment lost 3 bases and the V segment lost 5 bases, leaving 7 bases of the junction unmatched. Partial CDR3 DNA: TGTGCCAGCAGCCTCCGGGACAGGGGGGTCTAT. The encoded protein is CASSLRDRGVY. The whole CDR3 reads CASSLRDRGVYEQYF.

This clone was found a few times. The listed genes are named as in mouse. The read comes to an end 4 residues before the CDR3 does, leaving the germline J gene to fill in the end. Other DNA sequences within the sample encode an identical CDR3. The V gene is TRBV1, the J gene TRBJ2-7; the D gene is possibly TRBD1 (5 bases). The CDR3 is made up of 13 amino acids. Germline-derived CDR1 and CDR2 are NSQYPW and LRSPGD (reference sequence). The CDR3 loop is CTCSAGQRYEQYF. CDR3 DNA, as far as it was read: TGCACCTGCAGTGCAGGACAGAGATAT.

The table lists this clone with many counts. Gene names are the mouse ones. The sequence runs out 4 residues before the end of the CDR3; the remainder is reconstructed from the germline J gene. This rearrangement joins TRBV13-3 to TRBJ2-3; 12 bases map to TRBD2. Per the germline V gene, CDR1 is NNHDY and CDR2 is SYVADS. Trimming cost V 7 bases and J 0 bases; bases outside gene matches: 3. The CDR3 totals 15 residues. The CDR3 loop is CASGLGGSSAETLYF. Partial CDR3 DNA: TGTGCCAGCGGACTGGGGGGGTCTAGTGCAGAA.